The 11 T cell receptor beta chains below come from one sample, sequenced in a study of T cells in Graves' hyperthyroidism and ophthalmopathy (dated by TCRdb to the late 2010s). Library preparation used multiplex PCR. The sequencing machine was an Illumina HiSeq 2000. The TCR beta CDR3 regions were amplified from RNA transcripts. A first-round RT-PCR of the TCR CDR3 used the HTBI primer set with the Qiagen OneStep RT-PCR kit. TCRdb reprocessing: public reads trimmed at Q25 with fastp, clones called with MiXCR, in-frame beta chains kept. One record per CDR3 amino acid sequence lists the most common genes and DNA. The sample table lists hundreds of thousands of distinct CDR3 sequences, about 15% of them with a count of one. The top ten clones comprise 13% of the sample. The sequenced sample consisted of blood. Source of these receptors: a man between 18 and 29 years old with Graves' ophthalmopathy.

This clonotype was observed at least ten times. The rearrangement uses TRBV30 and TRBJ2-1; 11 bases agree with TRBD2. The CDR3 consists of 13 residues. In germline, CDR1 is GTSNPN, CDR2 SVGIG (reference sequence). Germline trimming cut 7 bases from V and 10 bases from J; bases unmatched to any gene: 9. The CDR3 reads CASPGLADLEQFF. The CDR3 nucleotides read TGTGCCTCGCCGGGACTAGCGGATTTGGAGCAGTTCTTC.

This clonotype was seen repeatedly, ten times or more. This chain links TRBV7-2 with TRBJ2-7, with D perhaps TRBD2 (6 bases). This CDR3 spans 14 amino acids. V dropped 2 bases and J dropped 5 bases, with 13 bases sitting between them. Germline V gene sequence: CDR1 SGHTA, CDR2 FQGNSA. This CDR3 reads CASSLSRAGHEQYF. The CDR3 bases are TGTGCCAGCAGCTTATCCAGGGCGGGACACGAGCAGTACTTC.

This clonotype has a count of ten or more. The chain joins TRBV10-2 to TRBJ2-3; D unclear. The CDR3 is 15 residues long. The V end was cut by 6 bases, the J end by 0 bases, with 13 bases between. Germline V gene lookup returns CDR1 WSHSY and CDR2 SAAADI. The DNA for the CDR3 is TGCGCCAGCAGAGTACGGACCCCTAGCACAGATACGCAGTATTTT. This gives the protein CASRVRTPSTDTQYF.

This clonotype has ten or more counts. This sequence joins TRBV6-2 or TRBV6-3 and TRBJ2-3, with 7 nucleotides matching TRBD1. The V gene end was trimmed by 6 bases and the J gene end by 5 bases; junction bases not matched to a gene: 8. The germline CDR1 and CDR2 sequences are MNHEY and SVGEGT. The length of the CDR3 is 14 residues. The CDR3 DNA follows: TGTGCCAGCAGGCTCGGACAGGTCAGAGATACGCAGTATTTT. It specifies CASRLGQVRDTQYF.

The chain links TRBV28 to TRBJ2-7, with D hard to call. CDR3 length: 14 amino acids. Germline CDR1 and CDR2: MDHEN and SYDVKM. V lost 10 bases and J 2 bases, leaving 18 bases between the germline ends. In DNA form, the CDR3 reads TGTGCCACCCAGGTGCTAGACTCGACCTACGAGCAGTACTTC. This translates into CATQVLDSTYEQYF.

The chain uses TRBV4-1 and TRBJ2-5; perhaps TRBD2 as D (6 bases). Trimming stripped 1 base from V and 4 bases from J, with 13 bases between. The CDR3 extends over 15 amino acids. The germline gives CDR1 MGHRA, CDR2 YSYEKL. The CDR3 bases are TGCGCCAGCAGCCAAGTCGGGGGTCAGCTAGAGACCCAGTACTTC. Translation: CASSQVGGQLETQYF.

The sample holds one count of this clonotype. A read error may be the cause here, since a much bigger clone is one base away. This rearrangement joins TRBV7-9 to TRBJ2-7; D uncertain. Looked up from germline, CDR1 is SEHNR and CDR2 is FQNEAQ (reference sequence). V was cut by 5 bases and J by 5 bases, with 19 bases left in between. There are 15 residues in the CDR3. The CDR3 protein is CASSKTTTLIHEQYF. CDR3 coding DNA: TGTGCCAGCAGCAAAACTACCACCCTTATCCACGAGCAGTACTTC.

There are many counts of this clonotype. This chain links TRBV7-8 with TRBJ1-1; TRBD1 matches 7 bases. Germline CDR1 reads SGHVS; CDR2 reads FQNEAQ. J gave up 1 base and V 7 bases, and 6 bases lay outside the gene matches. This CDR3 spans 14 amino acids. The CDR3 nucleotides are TGTGCCAGCATCAGGTGGACAGGGAACACTGAAGCTTTCTTT. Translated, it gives CASIRWTGNTEAFF.

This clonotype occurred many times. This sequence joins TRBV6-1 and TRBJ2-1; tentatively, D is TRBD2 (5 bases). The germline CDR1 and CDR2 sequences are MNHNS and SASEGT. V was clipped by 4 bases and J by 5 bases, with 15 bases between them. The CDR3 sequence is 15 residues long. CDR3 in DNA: TGTGCCAGCAGTGTTGAGGGTGTATCCCACAATGAGCAGTTCTTC. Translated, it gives CASSVEGVSHNEQFF.

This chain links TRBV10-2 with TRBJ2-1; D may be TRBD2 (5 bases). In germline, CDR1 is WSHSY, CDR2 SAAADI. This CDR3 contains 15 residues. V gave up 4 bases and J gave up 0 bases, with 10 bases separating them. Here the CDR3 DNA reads TGCGCCAGCAGTGGTAGCGCAAGCTCCTACAATGAGCAGTTCTTC. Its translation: CASSGSASSYNEQFF.

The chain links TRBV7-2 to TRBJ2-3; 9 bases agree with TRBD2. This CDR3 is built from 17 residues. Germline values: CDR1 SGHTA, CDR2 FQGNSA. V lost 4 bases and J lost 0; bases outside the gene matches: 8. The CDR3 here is CTSSSGLASPSTDTQYF. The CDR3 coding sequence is TGTACCAGCAGCTCCGGACTAGCGAGTCCTAGCACAGATACGCAGTATTTT.